This is a list of T cell receptor beta chains from one sample in a study of blood T cell repertoires in COVID-19. This table comes from immunoSEQ multiplex PCR, and its TCRdb copy is limited to in-frame clones, with some not included. In the table there are roughly 250,000 clones, approximately 85% of which are singletons. Material: PBMCs or T cells enriched from blood (not recorded which). Receptor source: a woman in her thirties who had recovered from COVID-19. Both conserved end residues are trimmed from each CDR3.

v_call,cdr3_length,j_call,cdr3_aa
TRBV7-8,14,TRBJ1-2,ASSLALTGTGVGYT
TRBV10-3,14,TRBJ2-5,AISESTGGGGKTQY
TRBV30,13,TRBJ2-1,AWSVLDREVNEQF
TRBV6-1,11,TRBJ1-2,ASSEGTGHGYT
TRBV7-2,11,TRBJ2-7,ASSLALTYEQY
TRBV14,13,TRBJ2-2,ASSRRGVLPGELF
TRBV7-6,15,TRBJ2-7,ASSLALPGGGSYEQY
TRBV5-1,13,TRBJ1-1,ASNGQTGQNTEAF
TRBV2,18,TRBJ2-7,ASSEAHRTSGAQKPYEQY
TRBV28,14,TRBJ2-7,ASSHFGTTLSYEQY
TRBV3-1/TRBV3-2,12,TRBJ2-1,ASSQGTSAGEQF
TRBV9,14,TRBJ1-1,ASSVAFGESGTEAF
TRBV5-6,14,TRBJ1-1,ASSSAGEGVFTEAF
TRBV5-4,14,TRBJ1-2,ASSLESGTWTNGYT
TRBV9,13,TRBJ2-1,ASSIGLAGANEQF
TRBV29-1,12,TRBJ1-1,SVEDLRGNTEAF
TRBV19,14,TRBJ2-5,ASSISGQGAQETQY
TRBV28,12,TRBJ2-3,ASRLSPGTDTQY
TRBV2,13,TRBJ2-2,ASSEGDWRTGELF
TRBV14,15,TRBJ1-3,ASSQDGASFWGNTIY
TRBV3-1/TRBV3-2,10,TRBJ2-7,ASTGDSYEQY
TRBV11-2,13,TRBJ1-2,ASRPLGGPGNGYT
TRBV5-8,10,TRBJ2-7,ASGGVSYEQY
TRBV19,10,TRBJ1-2,ASSMGGIGYT
TRBV19,12,TRBJ1-1,ASSILTGNTEAF
TRBV6-5,12,TRBJ1-2,ASSSTDGFYGYT
TRBV5-8,12,TRBJ2-1,ASSLTDSYNEQF
TRBV19,13,TRBJ1-1,ASSILDRPNTEAF
TRBV28,13,TRBJ1-2,ASSLYRYGGPGYT
TRBV4-1,13,TRBJ2-4,ASSQGSSGLDIQY
TRBV4-1,16,TRBJ2-2,ASSQVRTSGSLTGELF
TRBV5-1,14,TRBJ1-2,ASSLDSGHMNYGYT
TRBV7-2,15,TRBJ1-6,ASSLDRSGQANSPLH
TRBV3-1/TRBV3-2,16,TRBJ2-3,ASSPKLGGLVTPDTQY
TRBV2,10,TRBJ1-5,ASREGSQPQH
TRBV6-5,12,TRBJ1-2,ASSSMGQGNGYT
TRBV14,13,TRBJ2-2,ASSHAGAYTGELF
TRBV4-1,14,TRBJ2-7,ASSQARAGTPYEQY
TRBV5-8,14,TRBJ2-1,ASSNRISGRVDEQF
TRBV30,12,TRBJ1-2,AWSVGRLGLGYT
TRBV7-9,13,TRBJ1-2,ASSSSGPGDHGYT
TRBV11-2,13,TRBJ1-2,ASSLEQGANYGYT
TRBV11-2,11,TRBJ2-1,ASSLGAGARRF
TRBV10-3,12,TRBJ2-1,AIKPTSGNNEQF
TRBV28,10,TRBJ2-7,ASSLPSYEQY
TRBV7-9,13,TRBJ1-4,ASSQGDRGNEKLF
TRBV4-1,15,TRBJ1-1,ASSQRHTDRVNTEAF
TRBV7-2,13,TRBJ2-1,ASSPIDRGYNEQF
TRBV7-9,16,TRBJ1-6,ASSPPTAASSYNSPLH
TRBV4-1,13,TRBJ1-1,ASSQVGGTNTEAF
TRBV7-9,14,TRBJ1-2,ASSRNPGLGGVGYT
TRBV14,13,TRBJ1-1,ASSQLGQANTEAF
TRBV28,11,TRBJ1-6,ASSPGGGSPLH
TRBV7-6,14,TRBJ2-3,ASSLGGGSSTDTQY